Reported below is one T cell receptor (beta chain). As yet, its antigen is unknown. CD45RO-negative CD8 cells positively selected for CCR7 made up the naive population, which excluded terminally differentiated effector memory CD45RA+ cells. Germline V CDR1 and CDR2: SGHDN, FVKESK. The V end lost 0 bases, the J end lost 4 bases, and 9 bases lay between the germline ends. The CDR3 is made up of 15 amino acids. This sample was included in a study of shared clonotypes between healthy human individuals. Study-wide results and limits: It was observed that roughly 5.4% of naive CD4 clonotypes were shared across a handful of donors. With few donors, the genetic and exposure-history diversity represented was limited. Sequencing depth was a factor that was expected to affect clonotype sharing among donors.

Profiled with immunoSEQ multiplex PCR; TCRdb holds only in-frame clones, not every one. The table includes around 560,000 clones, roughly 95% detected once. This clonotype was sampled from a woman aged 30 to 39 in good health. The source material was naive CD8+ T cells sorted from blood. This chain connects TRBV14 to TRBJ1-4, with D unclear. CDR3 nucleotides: TGTGCCAGCAGCCAAGAATCGAAACGTAATGAAAAACTGTTTTTT. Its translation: CASSQESKRNEKLFF.